This T cell receptor beta chain was obtained from a study of metastatic and nonmetastatic thyroid tumors. The study, taken as a whole, reports: The study reportedly found significantly higher TCR beta diversity in malignant thyroid tumors than benign nodules, in blood and tumor.

Per the original data handling: Researchers built a distant-metastasis classifier for papillary thyroid cancer that drew on CDR3 differences across clinicopathological groups. MiXCR reprocessed the PCR reads for TCRdb. The V and J calls here are based on TCRdb, not the publication. Here the sample spans about 6,000 clones, roughly a sixth being singletons. V lost 3 bases to trimming and J lost 2 bases, with 16 bases between them. The V gene's germline CDR1 is DFQATT and CDR2 SNEGSKA (reference sequence). The CDR3 contains 15 residues. This clone was seen many times. The antigen is not known. Each patient went into thyroid surgery without having received any treatment.

J is TRBJ1-1 and V is TRBV20-1; unclear D gene. Sequencing was done on a sample of tumor tissue. This clonotype originated in a male donor with papillary thyroid cancer or a benign thyroid nodule (not recorded which). Some clones in this sample may be carry-over from other donors' samples. In nucleotides, the CDR3 is TGCAGTGCTAGTAATTCATTCTCAACTAACACTGAAGCTTTCTTT. As protein: CSASNSFSTNTEAFF.